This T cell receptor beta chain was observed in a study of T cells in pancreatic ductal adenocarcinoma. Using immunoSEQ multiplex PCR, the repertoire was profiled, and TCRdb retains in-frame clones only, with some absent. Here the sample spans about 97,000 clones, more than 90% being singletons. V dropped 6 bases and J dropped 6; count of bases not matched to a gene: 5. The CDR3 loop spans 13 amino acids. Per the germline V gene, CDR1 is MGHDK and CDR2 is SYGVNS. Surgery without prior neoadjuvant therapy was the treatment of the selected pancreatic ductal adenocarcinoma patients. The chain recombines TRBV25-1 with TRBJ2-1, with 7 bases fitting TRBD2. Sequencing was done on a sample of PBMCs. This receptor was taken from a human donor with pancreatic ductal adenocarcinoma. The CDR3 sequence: CASRERDLNEQFF. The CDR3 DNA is TGTGCCAGCAGAGAGCGGGACCTCAATGAGCAGTTCTTC.